This TCR beta chain was observed in a study of control samples from healthy donors and cancer patients. The assay was immunoSEQ multiplex PCR, and TCRdb's table has in-frame clones only and misses some. The table records about 120,000 clones, roughly 90% of them present only once. This clonotype originated in a woman aged 45-65 years in good health. The sequenced material came from blood.

The CDR3 nucleotides are TGTGCCACCAGCAGAGATCCGGGGGCTGATGGCTACACCTTC. It codes for CATSRDPGADGYTF. The V gene is TRBV15, the J gene TRBJ1-2; possible D gene TRBD1, 6 bases. Trimming removed 0 bases from V and 6 bases from J, with 11 bases in between. CDR3 length: 14 amino acids. The germline V gene has CDR1 LNHNV and CDR2 YYDKDF (reference sequence).